Following are 14 T cell receptor beta chains from one sample sequenced in a study of T cell changes during pregnancy in multiple sclerosis. Some clones are missing from TCRdb's copy, which holds only in-frame ones; the method was immunoSEQ multiplex PCR. Of about 48,000 clones listed, just over 85% are singletons. Material: CD4+ T cells from peripheral blood mononuclear cells, obtained in the second trimester of pregnancy. Every receptor here comes from a female donor with multiple sclerosis, enrolled in a pregnancy study.

This sequence joins TRBV2 and TRBJ2-1, with D unresolved. This CDR3 spans 15 amino acids. CDR1 and CDR2 (germline): SNHLY, FYNNEI. Trimming stripped 0 bases from V and 3 bases from J, with 9 bases between. CDR3 in amino acids: CASSEALPSYNEQFF. The DNA for the CDR3 is TGTGCCAGCAGTGAAGCGCTTCCTAGCTACAATGAGCAGTTCTTC.

This clone was detected a few times. The chain links TRBV18 to TRBJ2-2; D remains ambiguous. The V and J ends lost 6 bases and 2 bases respectively, with 19 bases between them. This CDR3 spans 17 amino acids. Germline CDR1 is KGHSH and CDR2 is LQKENI. The CDR3 spells CASSRSYVLGNTGELFF. DNA for the CDR3: TGTGCCAGCTCTCGGTCATATGTTCTCGGTAACACCGGGGAGCTGTTTTTT.

This chain connects TRBV5-4 to TRBJ2-1; weak D call: TRBD1 (6 bases). The germline V gene encodes CDR1 SGHNT and CDR2 YYREEE (reference sequence). The CDR3 is 14 amino acids. The V end lost 6 bases, the J end lost 1 base, and 11 bases lay between the germline ends. The CDR3 DNA reads TGTGCCAGCAACACAGGGACATCCTACAATGAGCAGTTCTTC. Protein sequence: CASNTGTSYNEQFF.

V gene TRBV29-1 combines with J gene TRBJ2-1; TRBD1 aligns across 7 bases. The CDR3 extends over 13 amino acids. Germline V gives CDR1 SQVTM, CDR2 ANQGSEA. Unmatched junction bases numbered 5, after V lost 5 bases and J lost 4 bases. The CDR3 nucleotides read TGCAGCGTTTGGACAGGTCCTTACAATGAGCAGTTCTTC. Its translation: CSVWTGPYNEQFF.

The rearrangement uses TRBV6-1 and TRBJ2-1; 7 positions agree with TRBD2. The CDR3 has 18 amino acids. Germline-derived CDR1 and CDR2 are MNHNS and SASEGT. The J segment lost 4 bases and the V segment lost 3 bases, leaving 15 bases of the junction unmatched. CDR3 DNA: TGTGCCAGCAGTGACCCAGCGGGACTATATCCCTTTTACAATGAGCAGTTCTTC. It yields the protein CASSDPAGLYPFYNEQFF.

The chain links TRBV2 to TRBJ2-3, with TRBD1 identical over 8 bases. J was trimmed by 5 bases and V by 4 bases; bases with no gene match: 8. Germline CDR1 reads SNHLY; CDR2 reads FYNNEI. This CDR3 comprises 15 residues. CDR3 region: CASSVSGGHGDTQYF. The CDR3 DNA sequence: TGTGCCAGCAGTGTCTCAGGGGGCCATGGAGATACGCAGTATTTT.

The chain carries TRBV7-2 and TRBJ2-1, with D perhaps matching TRBD2 (6 bases). The CDR3 has 15 amino acids. Germline CDR1 and CDR2: SGHTA and FQGNSA. Trimming left V 3 bases short and J 7 bases short, with 16 bases between. The CDR3: CASSFGQGGGNEQFF. In DNA form, the CDR3 reads TGTGCCAGCAGCTTTGGGCAGGGAGGAGGAAATGAGCAGTTCTTC.

The CDR3 DNA reads TGCGCCAGCAGCTCGAGACTAGCGGGAGATGCCACAGATACGCAGTATTTT. This translates into CASSSRLAGDATDTQYF. The chain uses TRBV5-1 and TRBJ2-3; 12 bases line up with TRBD2. Looked up from germline, CDR1 is SGHRS and CDR2 is YFSETQ. The CDR3 is made up of 17 amino acids. The V gene end was trimmed by 3 bases and the J gene end by 2 bases; junction bases not matched to a gene: 7.

CDR3 DNA: TGTGCCAGCAGCCAAGAACCTAGCGGGAACACCGGGGAGCTGTTTTTT. Translating gives CASSQEPSGNTGELFF. The chain couples TRBV4-2 to TRBJ2-2; 7 bases are a match to TRBD2. The CDR3 loop spans 16 amino acids. Germline CDR1 and CDR2: LGHNA and YNFKEQ. The V gene end was trimmed by 0 bases and the J gene end by 1 base; junction bases not matched to a gene: 2.

The CDR3 region is CASNGDRFTYEQYF. The CDR3 DNA sequence: TGTGCCAGCAATGGGGACAGGTTTACCTACGAGCAGTACTTC. The gene calls are TRBV7-3 and TRBJ2-7; 8 nucleotides line up with TRBD1. The CDR3 covers 14 residues. Losses at the gene ends were 7 bases for V and 2 bases for J; bases not matched to a gene: 7. Per the germline V gene, CDR1 is SGHTA and CDR2 is FQGTGA.

V gene TRBV5-4 combines with J gene TRBJ2-3; 13 bases are a match to TRBD2. CDR1 SGHNT and CDR2 YYREEE come from the germline V gene (reference sequence). V lost 4 bases and J lost 3; bases outside the gene matches: 5. CDR3 length: 16 residues. CDR3: CASSQGGLAGTDTQYF. The CDR3 coding sequence is TGTGCCAGCAGCCAGGGGGGACTAGCGGGAACAGATACGCAGTATTTT. Together with reference TRBV5-4 and TRBJ2-3, the CDR3 gives the full variable domain: ETGVTQSPTHLIKTRGQQVTLRCSSQSGHNTVSWYQQALGQGPQFIFQYYREEENGRGNFPPRFSGLQFPNYSSELNVNALELDDSALYLCASSQGGLAGTDTQYFGPGTRLTVL.

The chain has TRBV30 and TRBJ2-1, with TRBD2 matching 9 bases. Trimming cost V 4 bases and J 6 bases; bases outside gene matches: 7. This CDR3 has 14 amino acids. Germline values: CDR1 GTSNPN, CDR2 SVGIG (reference sequence). The CDR3 DNA sequence: TGTGCCTGGATCAGGACTAGCGAAGTCAATGAGCAGTTCTTC. Its translation: CAWIRTSEVNEQFF.

This CDR3 is CASSVAQWAAYGYTF. The DNA for the CDR3 is TGTGCCAGCAGCGTAGCTCAGTGGGCAGCTTATGGCTACACCTTC. V is TRBV9 and J is TRBJ1-2; D not resolved. V lost 0 bases, J lost 5 bases, and 14 bases lay in between. CDR1 and CDR2 from the germline V gene are SGDLS and YYNGEE. This CDR3 is 15 amino acids long. The complete variable domain, with remaining parts taken from reference TRBV9 and TRBJ1-2, reads DSGVTQTPKHLITATGQRVTLRCSPRSGDLSVYWYQQSLDQGLQFLIQYYNGEERAKGNILERFSAQQFPDLHSELNLSSLELGDSALYFCASSVAQWAAYGYTFGSGTRLTVV.

The chain combines TRBV13 with TRBJ1-3; 9 nucleotides align to TRBD1. The length of the CDR3 is 17 residues. V lost 5 bases, J lost 0 bases, and 8 bases stayed unmatched. CDR1 and CDR2 (germline): PRHDT, FYEKMQ (reference sequence). CDR3 amino acids: CASSTGQGPLSGNTIYF. DNA for the CDR3: TGTGCCAGCAGCACCGGACAGGGGCCTCTCTCTGGAAACACCATATATTTT. The variable domain in full, completed from reference TRBV13 and TRBJ1-3, reads AAGVIQSPRHLIKEKRETATLKCYPIPRHDTVYWYQQGPGQDPQFLISFYEKMQSDKGSIPDRFSAQQFSDYHSELNMSSLELGDSALYFCASSTGQGPLSGNTIYFGEGSWLTVV.